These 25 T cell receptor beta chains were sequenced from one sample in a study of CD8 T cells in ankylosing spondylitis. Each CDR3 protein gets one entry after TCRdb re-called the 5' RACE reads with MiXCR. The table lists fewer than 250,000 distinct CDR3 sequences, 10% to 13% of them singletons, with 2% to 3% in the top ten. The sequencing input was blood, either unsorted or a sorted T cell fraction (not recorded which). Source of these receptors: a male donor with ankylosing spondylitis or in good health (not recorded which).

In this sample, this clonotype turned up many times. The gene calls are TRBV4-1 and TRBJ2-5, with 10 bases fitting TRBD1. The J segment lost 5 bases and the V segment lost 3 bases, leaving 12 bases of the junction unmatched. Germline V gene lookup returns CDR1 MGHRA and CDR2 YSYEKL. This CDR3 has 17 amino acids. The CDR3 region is CASSHGGTGARGETQYF. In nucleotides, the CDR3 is TGCGCCAGCAGCCATGGTGGGACAGGGGCCCGAGGGGAGACCCAGTACTTC.

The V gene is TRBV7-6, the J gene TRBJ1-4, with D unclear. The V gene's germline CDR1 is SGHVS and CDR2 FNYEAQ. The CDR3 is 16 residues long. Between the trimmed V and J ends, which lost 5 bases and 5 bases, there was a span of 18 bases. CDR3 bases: TGTGCCAGCAGCCCTTCCCCGGGCGCCGGGAATGAAAAACTGTTTTTT. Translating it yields CASSPSPGAGNEKLFF. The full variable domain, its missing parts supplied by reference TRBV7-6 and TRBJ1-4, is GAGVSQSPRYKVTKRGQDVALRCDPISGHVSLYWYRQALGQGPEFLTYFNYEAQQDKSGLPNDRFSAERPEGSISTLTIQRTEQRDSAMYRCASSPSPGAGNEKLFFGSGTQLSVL.

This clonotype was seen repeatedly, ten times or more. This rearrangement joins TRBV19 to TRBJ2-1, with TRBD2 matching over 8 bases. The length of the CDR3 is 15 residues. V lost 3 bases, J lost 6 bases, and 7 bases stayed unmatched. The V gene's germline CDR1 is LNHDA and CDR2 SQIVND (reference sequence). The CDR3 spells CASSISGTSFNEQFF. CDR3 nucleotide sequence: TGTGCCAGTAGTATCTCCGGGACTAGTTTCAATGAGCAGTTCTTC.

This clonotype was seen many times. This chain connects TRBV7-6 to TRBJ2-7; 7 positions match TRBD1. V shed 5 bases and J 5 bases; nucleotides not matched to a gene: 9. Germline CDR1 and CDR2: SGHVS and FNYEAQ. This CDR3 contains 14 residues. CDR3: CASSNRTGLNEQYF. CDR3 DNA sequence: TGTGCCAGCAGCAATAGGACAGGCCTTAACGAGCAGTACTTC. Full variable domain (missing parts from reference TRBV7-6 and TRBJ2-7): GAGVSQSPRYKVTKRGQDVALRCDPISGHVSLYWYRQALGQGPEFLTYFNYEAQQDKSGLPNDRFSAERPEGSISTLTIQRTEQRDSAMYRCASSNRTGLNEQYFGPGTRLTVT.

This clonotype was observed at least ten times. CDR3 sequence (DNA): TGCAGTGCTAGAGATGGCAAGAGGACTAGCACCGGGGAGCTGTTTTTT. Protein: CSARDGKRTSTGELFF. V gene TRBV20-1 combines with J gene TRBJ2-2, with 7 bases aligning to TRBD2. Germline CDR1 reads DFQATT; CDR2 reads SNEGSKA (reference sequence). The CDR3 runs to 16 residues. V trimming: 0 bases; J trimming: 4 bases; junction bases outside the gene matches: 8.

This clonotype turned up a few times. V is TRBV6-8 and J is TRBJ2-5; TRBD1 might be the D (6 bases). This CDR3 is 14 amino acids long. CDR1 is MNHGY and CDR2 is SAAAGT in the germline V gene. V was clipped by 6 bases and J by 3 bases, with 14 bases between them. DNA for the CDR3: TGTGCCAGCAGGCGCCCGGGACACAAAGAGACCCAGTACTTC. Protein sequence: CASRRPGHKETQYF.

In DNA, the CDR3 is TGTGCCAGCAGCCCCATGGGGACTAGCGGGGGCAATGAGCAGTTCTTC. Amino acids: CASSPMGTSGGNEQFF. The chain is built from TRBV9 and TRBJ2-1, with 14 nucleotides matching TRBD2. The CDR3 extends over 16 amino acids. With 4 bases clipped from V and 6 bases from J, the junction kept 6 bases outside the gene matches. The germline CDR1 and CDR2 sequences are SGDLS and YYNGEE. The variable domain in full, with the rest retrieved from reference TRBV9 and TRBJ2-1, is DSGVTQTPKHLITATGQRVTLRCSPRSGDLSVYWYQQSLDQGLQFLIQYYNGEERAKGNILERFSAQQFPDLHSELNLSSLELGDSALYFCASSPMGTSGGNEQFFGPGTRLTVL.

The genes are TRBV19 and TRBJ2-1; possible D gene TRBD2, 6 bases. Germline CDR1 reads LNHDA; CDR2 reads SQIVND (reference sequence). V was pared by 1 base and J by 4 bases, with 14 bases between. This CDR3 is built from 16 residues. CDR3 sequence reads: CASSIAGDPPYNEQFF. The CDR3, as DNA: TGTGCCAGTAGTATAGCGGGAGACCCCCCTTACAATGAGCAGTTCTTC.

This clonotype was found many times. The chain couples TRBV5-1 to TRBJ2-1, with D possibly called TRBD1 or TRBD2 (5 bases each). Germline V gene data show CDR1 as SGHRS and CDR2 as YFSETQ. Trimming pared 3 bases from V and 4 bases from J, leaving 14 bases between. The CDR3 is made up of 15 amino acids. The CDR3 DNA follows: TGCGCCAGCAGCTGGGGCGGGCAATTTTACAATGAGCAGTTCTTC. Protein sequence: CASSWGGQFYNEQFF.

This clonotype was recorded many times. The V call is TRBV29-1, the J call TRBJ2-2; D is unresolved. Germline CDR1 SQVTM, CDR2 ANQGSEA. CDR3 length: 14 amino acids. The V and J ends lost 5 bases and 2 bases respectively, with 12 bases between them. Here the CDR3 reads CSVRSGPNTGELFF. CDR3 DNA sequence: TGCAGCGTTAGGTCAGGACCTAACACCGGGGAGCTGTTTTTT.

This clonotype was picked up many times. CDR3 coding DNA: TGTGCCAGCAGCCAAGTAACAGGGGGCATAAATGAGCAGTTCTTC. It yields the protein CASSQVTGGINEQFF. The chain employs TRBV4-2 and TRBJ2-1; 9 nucleotides align to TRBD1. The CDR3 runs to 15 residues. CDR1 and CDR2 from the germline V gene are LGHNA and YNFKEQ. J gave up 7 bases and V 1 base, and 5 bases lay outside the gene matches.

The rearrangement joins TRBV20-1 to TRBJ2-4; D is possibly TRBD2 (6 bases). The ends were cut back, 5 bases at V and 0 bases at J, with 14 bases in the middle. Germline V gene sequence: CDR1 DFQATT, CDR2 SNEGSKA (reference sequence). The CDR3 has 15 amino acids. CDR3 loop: CSARGWTLAKNIQYF. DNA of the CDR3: TGCAGTGCTCGGGGGTGGACGTTAGCCAAAAACATTCAGTACTTC.

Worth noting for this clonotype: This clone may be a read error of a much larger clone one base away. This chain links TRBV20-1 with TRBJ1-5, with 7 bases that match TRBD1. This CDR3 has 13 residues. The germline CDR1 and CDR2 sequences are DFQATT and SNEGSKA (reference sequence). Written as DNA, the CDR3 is TGCGGTGCGGGACAGTATAGCAATCAGCCCCAGCATTTT. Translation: CGAGQYSNQPQHF.

The DNA of the CDR3 is TGTGCCAGCAGCCAAGTCGGGGGGGAGAATGGCTACACCTTC. Its translation: CASSQVGGENGYTF. V gene TRBV4-2 combines with J gene TRBJ1-2; D perhaps matches TRBD1 (5 bases). The CDR3 is 14 amino acids. V was cut by 1 base and J by 6 bases, with 12 bases left in between. The germline V gene encodes CDR1 LGHNA and CDR2 YNFKEQ.

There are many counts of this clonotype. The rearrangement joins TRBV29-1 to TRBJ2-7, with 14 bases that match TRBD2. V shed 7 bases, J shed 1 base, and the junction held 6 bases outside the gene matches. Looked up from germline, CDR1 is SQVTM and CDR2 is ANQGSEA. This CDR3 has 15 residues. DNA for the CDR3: TGCAGCGCAATAGGACTAGCGGGAGGTTCCTACGAGCAGTACTTC. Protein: CSAIGLAGGSYEQYF.

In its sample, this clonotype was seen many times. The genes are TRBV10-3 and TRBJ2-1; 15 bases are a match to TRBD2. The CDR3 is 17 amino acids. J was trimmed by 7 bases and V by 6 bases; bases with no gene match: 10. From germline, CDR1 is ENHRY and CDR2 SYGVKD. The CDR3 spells CAISLIRGTSGRNEQFF. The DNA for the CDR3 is TGTGCCATCAGCCTAATACGCGGGACTAGCGGGAGGAATGAGCAGTTCTTC.

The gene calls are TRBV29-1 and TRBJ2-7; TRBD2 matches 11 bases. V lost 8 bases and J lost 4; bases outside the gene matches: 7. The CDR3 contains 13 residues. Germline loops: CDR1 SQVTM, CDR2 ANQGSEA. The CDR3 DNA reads TGCAGCACCCGACTAGCGGGGACTTACGAGCAGTACTTC. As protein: CSTRLAGTYEQYF.

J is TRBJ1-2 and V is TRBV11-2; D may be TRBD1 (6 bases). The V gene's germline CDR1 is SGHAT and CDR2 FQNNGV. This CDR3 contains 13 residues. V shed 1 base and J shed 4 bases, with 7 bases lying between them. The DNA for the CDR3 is TGTGCCAGCAGCTTAGGGACAGCCTATGGCTACACCTTC. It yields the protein CASSLGTAYGYTF.

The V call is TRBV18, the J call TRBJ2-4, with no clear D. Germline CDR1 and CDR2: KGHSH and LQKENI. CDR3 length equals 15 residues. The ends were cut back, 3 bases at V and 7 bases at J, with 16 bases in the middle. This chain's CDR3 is CASSPTHSYENIQYF. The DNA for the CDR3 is TGTGCCAGCTCACCGACGCATTCCTACGAGAACATTCAGTACTTC.

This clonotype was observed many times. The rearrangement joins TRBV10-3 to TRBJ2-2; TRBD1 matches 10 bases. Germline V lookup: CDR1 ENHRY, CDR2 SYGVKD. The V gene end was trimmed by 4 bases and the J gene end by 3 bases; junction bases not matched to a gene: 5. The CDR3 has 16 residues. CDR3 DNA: TGTGCCATCAGTGGACAGGGGGCCGCATACACCGGGGAGCTGTTTTTT. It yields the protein CAISGQGAAYTGELFF.

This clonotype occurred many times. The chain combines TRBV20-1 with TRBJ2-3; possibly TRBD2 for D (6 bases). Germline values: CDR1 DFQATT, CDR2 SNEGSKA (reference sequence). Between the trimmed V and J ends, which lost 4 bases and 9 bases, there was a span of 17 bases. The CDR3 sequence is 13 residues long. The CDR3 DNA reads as TGCAGTGCTACGCCCACCGGGCTAGCGACGCAGTATTTT. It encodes CSATPTGLATQYF.

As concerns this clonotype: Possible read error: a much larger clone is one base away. CDR3 region: CASSQGLPGQGAYAQYF. The CDR3 DNA sequence: TGTGCCAGCAGCCAGGGACTTCCCGGACAGGGAGCCTACGCGCAGTACTTC. This chain links TRBV3-1 with TRBJ2-7; 8 bases are shared with TRBD1. This CDR3 is built from 17 residues. CDR1 LGHDT and CDR2 YNNKEL come from the germline V gene (reference sequence).

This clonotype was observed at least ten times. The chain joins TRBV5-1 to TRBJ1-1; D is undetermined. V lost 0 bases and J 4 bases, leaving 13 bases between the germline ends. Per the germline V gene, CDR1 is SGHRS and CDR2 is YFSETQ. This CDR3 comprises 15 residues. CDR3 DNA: TGCGCCAGCAGCTTGGATGCCCGGGGTGGCACTGAAGCTTTCTTT. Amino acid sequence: CASSLDARGGTEAFF.

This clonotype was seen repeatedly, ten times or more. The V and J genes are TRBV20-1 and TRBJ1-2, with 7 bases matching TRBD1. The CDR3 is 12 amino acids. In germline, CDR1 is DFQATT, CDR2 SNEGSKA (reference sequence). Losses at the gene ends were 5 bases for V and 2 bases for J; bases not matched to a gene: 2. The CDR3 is CSADRANYGYTF. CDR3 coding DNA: TGCAGTGCTGACAGGGCCAACTATGGCTACACCTTC.

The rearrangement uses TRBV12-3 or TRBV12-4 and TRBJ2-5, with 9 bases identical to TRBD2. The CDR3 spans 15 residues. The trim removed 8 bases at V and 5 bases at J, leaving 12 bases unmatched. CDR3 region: CASGRAGGPWETQYF. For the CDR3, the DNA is TGTGCCAGCGGTCGCGCGGGGGGGCCTTGGGAGACCCAGTACTTC.